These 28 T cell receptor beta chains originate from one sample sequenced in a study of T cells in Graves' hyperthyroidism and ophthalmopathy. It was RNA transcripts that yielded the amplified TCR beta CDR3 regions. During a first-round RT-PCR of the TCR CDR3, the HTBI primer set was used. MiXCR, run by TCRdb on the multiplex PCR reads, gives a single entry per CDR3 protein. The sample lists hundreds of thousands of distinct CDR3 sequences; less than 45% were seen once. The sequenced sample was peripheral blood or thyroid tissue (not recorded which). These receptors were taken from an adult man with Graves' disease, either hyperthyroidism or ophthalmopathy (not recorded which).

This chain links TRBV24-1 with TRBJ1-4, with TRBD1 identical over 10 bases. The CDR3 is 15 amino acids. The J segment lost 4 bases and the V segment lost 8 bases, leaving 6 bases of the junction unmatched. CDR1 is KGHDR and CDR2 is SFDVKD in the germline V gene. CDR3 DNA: TGTGCCACCATAACCGGGACAGGGGATAATGAAAAACTGTTTTTT. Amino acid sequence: CATITGTGDNEKLFF.

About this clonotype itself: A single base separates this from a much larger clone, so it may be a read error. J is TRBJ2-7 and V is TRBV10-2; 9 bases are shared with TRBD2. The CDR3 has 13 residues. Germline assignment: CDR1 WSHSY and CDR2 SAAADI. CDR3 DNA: TGTGCGGGCCAGCGGGAGGTCTCCTACGAGCAGTACTTC. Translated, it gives CAGQREVSYEQYF.

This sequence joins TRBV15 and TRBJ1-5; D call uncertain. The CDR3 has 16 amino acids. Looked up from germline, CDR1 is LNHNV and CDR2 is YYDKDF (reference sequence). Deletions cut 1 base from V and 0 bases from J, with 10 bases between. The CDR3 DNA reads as TGTGCCACCAGCAGAGGCGGAATGGGTAGCAATCAGCCCCAGCATTTT. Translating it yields CATSRGGMGSNQPQHF.

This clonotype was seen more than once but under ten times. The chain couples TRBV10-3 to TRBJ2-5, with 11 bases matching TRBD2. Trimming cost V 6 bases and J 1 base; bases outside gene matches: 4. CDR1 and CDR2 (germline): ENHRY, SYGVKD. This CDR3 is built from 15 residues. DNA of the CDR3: TGTGCCATCAGAGATAGCGGGAGGGCCCAAGAGACCCAGTACTTC. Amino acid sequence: CAIRDSGRAQETQYF.

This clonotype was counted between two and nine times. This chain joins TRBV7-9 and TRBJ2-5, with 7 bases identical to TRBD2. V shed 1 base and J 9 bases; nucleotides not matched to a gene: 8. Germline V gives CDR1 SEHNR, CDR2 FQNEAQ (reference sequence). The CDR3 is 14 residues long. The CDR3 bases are TGTGCCAGCAGCTTAGGAGGGAGGGCTCAGCCCCAGTACTTC. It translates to CASSLGGRAQPQYF.

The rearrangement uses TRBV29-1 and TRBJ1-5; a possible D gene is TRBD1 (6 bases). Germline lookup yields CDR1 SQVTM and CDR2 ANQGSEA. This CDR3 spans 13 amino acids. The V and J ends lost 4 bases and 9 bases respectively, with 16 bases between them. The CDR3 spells CSVGSGGGWPQHF. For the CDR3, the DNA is TGCAGCGTTGGCTCTGGGGGCGGTTGGCCCCAGCATTTT.

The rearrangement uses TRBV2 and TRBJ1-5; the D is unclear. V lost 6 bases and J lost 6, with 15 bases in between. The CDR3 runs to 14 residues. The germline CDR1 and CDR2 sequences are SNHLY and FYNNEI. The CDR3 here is CASSQGGVAQPQHF. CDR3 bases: TGTGCCAGCAGCCAAGGAGGTGTTGCTCAGCCCCAGCATTTT.

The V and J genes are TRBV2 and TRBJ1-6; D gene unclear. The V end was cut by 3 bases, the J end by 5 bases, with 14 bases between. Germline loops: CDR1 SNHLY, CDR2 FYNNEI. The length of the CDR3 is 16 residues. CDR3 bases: TGTGCCAGCAGTGATAGTTCCAGGAGGAATAATTCACCCCTCCACTTT. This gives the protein CASSDSSRRNNSPLHF.

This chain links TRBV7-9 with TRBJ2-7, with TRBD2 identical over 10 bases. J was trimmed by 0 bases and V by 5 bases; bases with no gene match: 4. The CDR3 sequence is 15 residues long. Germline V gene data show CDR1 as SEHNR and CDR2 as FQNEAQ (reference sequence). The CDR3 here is CASSRGLADSYEQYF. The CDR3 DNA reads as TGTGCCAGCAGCCGAGGACTAGCGGACTCCTACGAGCAGTACTTC. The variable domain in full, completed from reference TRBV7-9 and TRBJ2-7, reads DTGVSQNPRHKITKRGQNVTFRCDPISEHNRLYWYRQTLGQGPEFLTYFQNEAQLEKSRLLSDRFSAERPKGSFSTLEIQRTEQGDSAMYLCASSRGLADSYEQYFGPGTRLTVT.

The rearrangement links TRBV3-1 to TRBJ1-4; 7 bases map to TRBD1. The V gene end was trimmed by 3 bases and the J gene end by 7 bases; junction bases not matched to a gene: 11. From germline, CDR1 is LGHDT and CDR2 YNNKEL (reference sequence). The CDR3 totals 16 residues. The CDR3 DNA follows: TGTGCCAGCAGCCACGTTTTACAGGGGAGGACTGAAAAACTGTTTTTT. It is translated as CASSHVLQGRTEKLFF.

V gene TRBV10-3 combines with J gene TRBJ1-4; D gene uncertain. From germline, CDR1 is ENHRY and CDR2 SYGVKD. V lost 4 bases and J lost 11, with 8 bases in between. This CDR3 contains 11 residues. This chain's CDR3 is CAISGSGKLFF. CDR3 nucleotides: TGTGCCATCAGTGGGTCTGGGAAACTGTTTTTT.

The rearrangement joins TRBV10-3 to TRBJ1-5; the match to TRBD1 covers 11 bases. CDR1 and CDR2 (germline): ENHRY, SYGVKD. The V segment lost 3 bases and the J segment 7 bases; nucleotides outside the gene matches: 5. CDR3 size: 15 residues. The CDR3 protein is CAISDGQGAGQPQHF. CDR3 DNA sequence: TGTGCCATCAGTGACGGACAGGGGGCAGGACAGCCCCAGCATTTT.

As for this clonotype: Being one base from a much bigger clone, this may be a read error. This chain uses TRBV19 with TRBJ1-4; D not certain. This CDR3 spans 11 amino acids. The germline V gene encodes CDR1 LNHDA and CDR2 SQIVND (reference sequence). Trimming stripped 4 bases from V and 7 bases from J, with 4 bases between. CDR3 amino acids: CASSKSEKLFF. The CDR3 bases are TGTGCCAGTAGTAAGAGTGAAAAACTGTTTTTT.

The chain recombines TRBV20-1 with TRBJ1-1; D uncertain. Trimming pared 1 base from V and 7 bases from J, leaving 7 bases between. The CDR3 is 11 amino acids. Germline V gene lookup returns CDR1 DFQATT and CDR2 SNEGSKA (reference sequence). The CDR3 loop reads CSARGQLEAFF. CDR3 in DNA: TGCAGTGCTAGAGGGCAACTTGAAGCTTTCTTT.

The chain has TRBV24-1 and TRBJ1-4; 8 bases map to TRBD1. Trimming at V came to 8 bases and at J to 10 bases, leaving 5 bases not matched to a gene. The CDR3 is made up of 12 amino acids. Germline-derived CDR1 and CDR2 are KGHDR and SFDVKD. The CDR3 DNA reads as TGTGCCACCACCAGGGGACAGGCAAAACTGTTTTTT. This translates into CATTRGQAKLFF.

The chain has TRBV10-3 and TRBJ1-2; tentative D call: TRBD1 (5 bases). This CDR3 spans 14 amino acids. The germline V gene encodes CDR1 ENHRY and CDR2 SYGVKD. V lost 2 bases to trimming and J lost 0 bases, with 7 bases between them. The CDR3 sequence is CAISEGAANYGYTF. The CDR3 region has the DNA TGTGCCATCAGTGAGGGGGCAGCTAACTATGGCTACACCTTC.

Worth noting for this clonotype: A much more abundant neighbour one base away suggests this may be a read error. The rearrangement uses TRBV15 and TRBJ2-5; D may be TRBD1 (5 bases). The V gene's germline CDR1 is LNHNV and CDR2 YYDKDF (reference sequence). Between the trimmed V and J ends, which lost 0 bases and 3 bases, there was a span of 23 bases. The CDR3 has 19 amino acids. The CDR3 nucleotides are TGTGCCACCAGCAGAGATAGGGGCAGCCTCGTATCCGTCGAAGAGACCCAGTACTTC. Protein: CATSRDRGSLVSVEETQYF.

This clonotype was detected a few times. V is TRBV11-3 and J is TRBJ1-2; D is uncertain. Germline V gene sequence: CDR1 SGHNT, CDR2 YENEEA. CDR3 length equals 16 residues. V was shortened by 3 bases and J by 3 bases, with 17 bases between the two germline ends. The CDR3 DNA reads TGTGCCAGCAGCTTGAATGGTGACGGGAGGTACTATGGCTACACCTTC. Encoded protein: CASSLNGDGRYYGYTF.

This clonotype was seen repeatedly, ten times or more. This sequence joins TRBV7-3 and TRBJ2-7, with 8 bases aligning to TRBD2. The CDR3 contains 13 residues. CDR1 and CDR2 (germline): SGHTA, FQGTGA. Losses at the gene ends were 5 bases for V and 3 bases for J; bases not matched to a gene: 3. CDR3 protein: CASSTSGGYEQYF. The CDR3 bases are TGTGCCAGCAGCACAAGCGGGGGCTACGAGCAGTACTTC.

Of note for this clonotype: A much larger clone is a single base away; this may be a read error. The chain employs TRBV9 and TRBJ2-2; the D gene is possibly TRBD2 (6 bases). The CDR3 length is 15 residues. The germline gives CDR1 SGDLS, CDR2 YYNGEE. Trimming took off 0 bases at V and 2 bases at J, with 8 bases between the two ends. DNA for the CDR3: TGTGCCAGCAGCGTAGCGGGGGTCAACACCGGGGAGCTGTTTTTT. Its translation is CASSVAGVNTGELFF.

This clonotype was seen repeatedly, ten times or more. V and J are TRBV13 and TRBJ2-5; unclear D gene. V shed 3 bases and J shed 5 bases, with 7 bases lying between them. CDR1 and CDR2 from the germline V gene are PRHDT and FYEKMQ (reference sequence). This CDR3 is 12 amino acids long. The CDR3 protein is CASSLYSETQYF. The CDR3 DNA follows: TGTGCCAGCAGCTTGTACTCTGAGACCCAGTACTTC.

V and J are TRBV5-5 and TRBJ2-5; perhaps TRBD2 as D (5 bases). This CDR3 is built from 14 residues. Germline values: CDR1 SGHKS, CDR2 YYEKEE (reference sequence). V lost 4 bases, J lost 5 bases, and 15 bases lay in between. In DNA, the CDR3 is TGTGCCAGCAGCGGCCAGTACGGGATGGAGACCCAGTACTTC. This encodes CASSGQYGMETQYF. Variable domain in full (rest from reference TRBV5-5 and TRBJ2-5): DAGVTQSPTHLIKTRGQQVTLRCSPISGHKSVSWYQQVLGQGPQFIFQYYEKEERGRGNFPDRFSARQFPNYSSELNVNALLLGDSALYLCASSGQYGMETQYFGPGTRLLVL.

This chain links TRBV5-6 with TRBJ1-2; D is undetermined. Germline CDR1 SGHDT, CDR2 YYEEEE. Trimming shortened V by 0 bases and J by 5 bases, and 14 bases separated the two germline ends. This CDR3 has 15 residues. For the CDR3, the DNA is TGTGCCAGCAGCTTGGGGGGAAGTGGTGGTTATGGCTACACCTTC. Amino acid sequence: CASSLGGSGGYGYTF.

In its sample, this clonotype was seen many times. This chain's CDR3 is CSVVKGLNTEAFF. In nucleotides, the CDR3 is TGCAGCGTTGTAAAGGGACTGAACACTGAAGCTTTCTTT. The chain joins TRBV29-1 to TRBJ1-1; TRBD1 might be the D (5 bases). Trimming pared 4 bases from V and 0 bases from J, leaving 9 bases between. This CDR3 has 13 amino acids. Germline V gene sequence: CDR1 SQVTM, CDR2 ANQGSEA.

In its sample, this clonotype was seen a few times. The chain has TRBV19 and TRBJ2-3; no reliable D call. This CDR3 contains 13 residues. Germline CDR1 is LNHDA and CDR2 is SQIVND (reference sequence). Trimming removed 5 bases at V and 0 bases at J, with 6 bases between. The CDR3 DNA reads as TGTGCCAGTAGTCAGGACAGCACAGATACGCAGTATTTT. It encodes CASSQDSTDTQYF.

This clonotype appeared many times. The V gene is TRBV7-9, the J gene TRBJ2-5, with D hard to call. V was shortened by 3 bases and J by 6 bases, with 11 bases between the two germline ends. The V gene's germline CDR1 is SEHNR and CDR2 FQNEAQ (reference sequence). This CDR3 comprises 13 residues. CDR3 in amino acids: CASSLFTTKTQYF. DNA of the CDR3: TGTGCCAGCAGCTTGTTTACGACAAAGACCCAGTACTTC. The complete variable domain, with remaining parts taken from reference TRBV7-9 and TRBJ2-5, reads DTGVSQNPRHKITKRGQNVTFRCDPISEHNRLYWYRQTLGQGPEFLTYFQNEAQLEKSRLLSDRFSAERPKGSFSTLEIQRTEQGDSAMYLCASSLFTTKTQYFGPGTRLLVL.

CDR3: CASSFRLAGGPAEQYF. In nucleotides, the CDR3 is TGTGCCAGCAGCTTCCGGCTAGCGGGGGGGCCGGCCGAGCAGTACTTC. This sequence joins TRBV7-9 and TRBJ2-7; 12 bases line up with TRBD2. This CDR3 has 16 residues. V trimming: 3 bases; J trimming: 6 bases; junction bases outside the gene matches: 9. Germline CDR1 is SEHNR and CDR2 is FQNEAQ (reference sequence). The whole variable domain, remainder taken from reference TRBV7-9 and TRBJ2-7, is DTGVSQNPRHKITKRGQNVTFRCDPISEHNRLYWYRQTLGQGPEFLTYFQNEAQLEKSRLLSDRFSAERPKGSFSTLEIQRTEQGDSAMYLCASSFRLAGGPAEQYFGPGTRLTVT.

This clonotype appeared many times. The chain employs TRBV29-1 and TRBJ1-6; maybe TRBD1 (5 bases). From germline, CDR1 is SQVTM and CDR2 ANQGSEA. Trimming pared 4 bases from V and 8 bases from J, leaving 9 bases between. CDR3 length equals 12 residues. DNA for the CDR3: TGCAGCGTTGCAGGGATCGATTCACCCCTCCACTTT. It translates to CSVAGIDSPLHF.